The clone carrying this T cell receptor beta chain has a handful of counts. V lost 4 bases and J lost 6; bases outside the gene matches: 9. The CDR3 totals 16 residues. Germline values: CDR1 SGHAT, CDR2 FQNNGV. Blood sampling took place at baseline, cycle 4 day 1, and cycle 7 day 1. These data are taken from a study of OX40 agonist ivuxolimab in advanced cancers. The wider study: Patients got intravenous ivuxolimab at 0.01 to 10 mg/kg every 2 weeks. Dose-escalation patients' cancers were hepatocellular carcinoma, melanoma, renal cell or head and neck cancer. Cohort: around 86% men, mean age approximately 66, aged roughly 23 to 79.

Measured with immunoSEQ multiplex PCR; TCRdb has only the in-frame clones, and not every one. The sample carries around 44,000 clones, about 90% recorded once. The TCR was taken from an adult with an advanced solid tumor such as melanoma, head and neck, liver or kidney cancer. The source was CD4+ or CD8+ T cells sorted from blood, collected in a trial of the OX40 agonist ivuxolimab. The chain employs TRBV11-2 and TRBJ1-3; 10 positions match TRBD1. CDR3 in amino acids: CASSWSPGQGLNTIYF. CDR3 bases: TGTGCCAGCAGCTGGTCCCCGGGACAGGGGTTAAACACCATATATTTT.